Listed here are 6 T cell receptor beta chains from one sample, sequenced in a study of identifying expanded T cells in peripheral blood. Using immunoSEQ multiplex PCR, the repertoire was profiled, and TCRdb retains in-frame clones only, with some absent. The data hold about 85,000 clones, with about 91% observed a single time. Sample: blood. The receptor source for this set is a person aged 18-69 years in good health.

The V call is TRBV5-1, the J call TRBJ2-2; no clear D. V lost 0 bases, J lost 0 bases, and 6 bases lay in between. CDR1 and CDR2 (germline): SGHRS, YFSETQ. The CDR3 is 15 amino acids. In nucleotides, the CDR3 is TGCGCCAGCAGCTTGGGCAATTCGAACACCGGGGAGCTGTTTTTT. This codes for CASSLGNSNTGELFF. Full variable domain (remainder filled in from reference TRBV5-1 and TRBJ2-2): KAGVTQTPRYLIKTRGQQVTLSCSPISGHRSVSWYQQTPGQGLQFLFEYFSETQRNKGNFPGRFSGRQFSNSRSEMNVSTLELGDSALYLCASSLGNSNTGELFFGEGSRLTVL.

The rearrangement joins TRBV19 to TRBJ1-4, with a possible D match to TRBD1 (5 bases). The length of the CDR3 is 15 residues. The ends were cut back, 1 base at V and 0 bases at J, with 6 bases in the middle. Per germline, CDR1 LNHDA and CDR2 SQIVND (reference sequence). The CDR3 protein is CASSIGQSTNEKLFF. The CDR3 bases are TGTGCCAGTAGTATAGGACAGTCAACTAATGAAAAACTGTTTTTT.

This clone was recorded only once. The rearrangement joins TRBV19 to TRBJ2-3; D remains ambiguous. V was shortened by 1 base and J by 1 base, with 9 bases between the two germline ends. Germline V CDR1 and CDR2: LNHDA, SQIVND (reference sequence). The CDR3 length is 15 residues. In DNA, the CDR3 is TGTGCCAGTAGTATAGCCGGGTGGGGCACAGATACGCAGTATTTT. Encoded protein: CASSIAGWGTDTQYF. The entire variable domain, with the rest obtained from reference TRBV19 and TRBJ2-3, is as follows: DGGITQSPKYLFRKEGQNVTLSCEQNLNHDAMYWYRQDPGQGLRLIYYSQIVNDFQKGDIAEGYSVSREKKESFPLTVTSAQKNPTAFYLCASSIAGWGTDTQYFGPGTRLTVL.

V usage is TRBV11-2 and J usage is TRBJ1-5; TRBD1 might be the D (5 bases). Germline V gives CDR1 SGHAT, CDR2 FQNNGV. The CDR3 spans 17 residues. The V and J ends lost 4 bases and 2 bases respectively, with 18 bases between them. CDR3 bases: TGTGCCAGCAGCTCACACCTGGGGGGATATGGCAATCAGCCCCAGCATTTT. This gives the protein CASSSHLGGYGNQPQHF.

The CDR3 reads CAISESRRDSYGYTF. The DNA for the CDR3 is TGTGCCATCAGTGAGTCGAGGCGGGATAGCTATGGCTACACCTTC. V gene TRBV10-3 combines with J gene TRBJ1-2; D not resolved. Trimming left V 0 bases short and J 4 bases short, with 12 bases between. The CDR3 spans 15 residues. Germline V CDR1 and CDR2: ENHRY, SYGVKD.

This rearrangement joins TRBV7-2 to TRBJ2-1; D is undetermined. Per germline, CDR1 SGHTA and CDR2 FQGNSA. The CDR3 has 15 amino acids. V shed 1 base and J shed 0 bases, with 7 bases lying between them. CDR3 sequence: CASSLDESSYNEQFF. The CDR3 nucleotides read TGTGCCAGCAGCTTAGACGAGAGCTCCTACAATGAGCAGTTCTTC.